This passage covers 23 T cell receptor beta chains from one sample sequenced in a study of blood T cell repertoires in COVID-19 (TCRdb year 2020). The library was built by means of the immunoSEQ multiplex PCR assay. TCRdb took over this immuneACCESS table, retaining in-frame rearrangements with V and J assigned. Such tables are incomplete; in checked studies, under half of the missing clones stem from an unresolved V gene, and the remainder is unexplained. The sample yields around 250,000 clones; more than 85% were counted once. The ten most abundant clones make up less than 4.5% of the sample. The specimen was peripheral blood. The receptors stem from a man between 18 and 29 years old with active or convalescent COVID-19.

This chain joins TRBV28 and TRBJ1-5; D call uncertain. The V and J ends lost 5 bases and 3 bases respectively, with 20 bases between them. The CDR3 consists of 17 residues. Looked up from germline, CDR1 is MDHEN and CDR2 is SYDVKM. In DNA form, the CDR3 reads TGTGCCAGCAGTCGCGGGTTGCGATCCGTTATCAATCAGCCCCAGCATTTT. Translating it yields CASSRGLRSVINQPQHF.

V gene TRBV30 combines with J gene TRBJ2-2; 7 bases fit TRBD2. The CDR3 sequence is 15 residues long. Germline V gene lookup returns CDR1 GTSNPN and CDR2 SVGIG (reference sequence). V gave up 2 bases and J gave up 3 bases; unmatched junction bases: 6. CDR3 coding DNA: TGTGCCTGGAGTATGGGACTATCTTACACCGGGGAGCTGTTTTTT. It codes for CAWSMGLSYTGELFF.

This clone was detected a few times. This chain links TRBV10-2 with TRBJ1-5; no clear D. CDR1 is WSHSY, CDR2 SAAADI, per germline. Between the trimmed V and J ends, which lost 7 bases and 2 bases, there was a span of 9 bases. There are 13 residues in the CDR3. CDR3 sequence reads: CASTGQGNQPQHF. The CDR3 DNA reads TGCGCCAGCACTGGGCAGGGCAATCAGCCCCAGCATTTT.

This clone was counted between two and nine times. The gene calls are TRBV9 and TRBJ2-3; the match to TRBD2 covers 14 bases. V lost 0 bases, J lost 6 bases, and 12 bases stayed unmatched. The CDR3 length is 19 residues. Per the germline V gene, CDR1 is SGDLS and CDR2 is YYNGEE. The CDR3 DNA reads as TGTGCCAGCAGCGTAGGGCCGCTGAAGGGACTAGCGGGAGCTGATACGCAGTATTTT. Translating gives CASSVGPLKGLAGADTQYF.

The V gene is TRBV2, the J gene TRBJ1-6; D perhaps matches TRBD1 (5 bases). Germline V gene sequence: CDR1 SNHLY, CDR2 FYNNEI. Deletions cut 7 bases from V and 10 bases from J, with 17 bases between. This CDR3 contains 14 residues. CDR3 protein: CASTLLSGGSPLHF. The CDR3 DNA is TGTGCCAGCACGCTACTAAGCGGGGGGTCACCCCTCCACTTT.

The chain recombines TRBV24-1 with TRBJ2-2; 7 positions agree with TRBD1. With 7 bases clipped from V and 5 bases from J, the junction kept 6 bases outside the gene matches. The CDR3 has 14 amino acids. CDR1 and CDR2 (germline): KGHDR, SFDVKD. This CDR3 is CATRDLRGTGELFF. The CDR3 coding sequence is TGTGCCACCAGAGACCTCAGGGGGACCGGGGAGCTGTTTTTT.

Details on this clone: Other nucleotide sequences in the sample specify the same CDR3. The chain employs TRBV5-1 and TRBJ2-7; tentative D call: TRBD2 (5 bases). The ends were cut back, 4 bases at V and 5 bases at J, with 13 bases in the middle. The CDR3 length is 13 residues. Germline lookup yields CDR1 SGHRS and CDR2 YFSETQ. The CDR3 sequence: CASSPYGGHEQYF. CDR3 nucleotides: TGCGCCAGCAGCCCGTATGGAGGCCACGAGCAGTACTTC.

The rearrangement links TRBV5-4 to TRBJ2-2; no firm D call. Looked up from germline, CDR1 is SGHNT and CDR2 is YYREEE (reference sequence). The CDR3 is made up of 14 amino acids. V lost 3 bases and J 3 bases, leaving 9 bases between the germline ends. CDR3 nucleotide sequence: TGTGCCAGCAGCTCTCGGGTTGACACCGGGGAGCTGTTTTTT. The encoded protein is CASSSRVDTGELFF.

The rearrangement uses TRBV3-1 (or the pseudogene TRBV3-2) and TRBJ1-6; D is perhaps TRBD1 (6 bases). Germline-derived CDR1 and CDR2 are LGHDT and YNNKEL (reference sequence). The CDR3 is 15 amino acids. The V gene lost 4 bases and the J gene lost 10 bases, with 17 bases spanning the gap. The CDR3 loop is CASSPEGGADSPLHF. CDR3 nucleotide sequence: TGTGCCAGCAGCCCCGAGGGGGGGGCGGACTCACCCCTCCACTTT.

The V and J genes are TRBV7-9 and TRBJ2-3, with 7 bases aligning to TRBD1. This CDR3 is built from 17 residues. Germline trimming cut 3 bases from V and 6 bases from J; bases unmatched to any gene: 15. The V gene's germline CDR1 is SEHNR and CDR2 FQNEAQ (reference sequence). In DNA, the CDR3 is TGTGCCAGCAGCTTCTTTTGTGACAGGGCCTCTTGCGATACGCAGTATTTT. Its translation: CASSFFCDRASCDTQYF. Full variable domain (remainder filled in from reference TRBV7-9 and TRBJ2-3): DTGVSQNPRHKITKRGQNVTFRCDPISEHNRLYWYRQTLGQGPEFLTYFQNEAQLEKSRLLSDRFSAERPKGSFSTLEIQRTEQGDSAMYLCASSFFCDRASCDTQYFGPGTRLTVL.

The CDR3 spells CAWRREAGNTIYF. The CDR3 DNA is TGTGCCTGGCGCAGGGAAGCTGGAAACACCATATATTTT. The J gene is TRBJ1-3, the V gene TRBV30; perhaps TRBD1 as D (5 bases). Germline V gives CDR1 GTSNPN, CDR2 SVGIG (reference sequence). The CDR3 has 13 amino acids. Trimming cost V 5 bases and J 2 bases, with 10 bases left between them. The entire variable domain, with the rest obtained from reference TRBV30 and TRBJ1-3, is as follows: SQTIHQWPATLVQPVGSPLSLECTVEGTSNPNLYWYRQAAGRGLQLLFYSVGIGQISSEVPQNLSASRPQDRQFILSSKKLLLSDSGFYLCAWRREAGNTIYFGEGSWLTVV.

CDR3 loop: CASSPTTNEQFF. The CDR3 coding sequence is TGTGCCAGCAGCCCGACTACAAATGAGCAGTTCTTC. The V call is TRBV7-2, the J call TRBJ2-1, with D possibly matching TRBD2 (5 bases). Trimming cost V 5 bases and J 7 bases, with 9 bases left between them. This CDR3 has 12 residues. CDR1 is SGHTA, CDR2 FQGNSA, per germline.

V is TRBV5-4 and J is TRBJ2-1; 10 bases map to TRBD2. Germline V gives CDR1 SGHNT, CDR2 YYREEE (reference sequence). The J segment lost 4 bases and the V segment lost 4 bases, leaving 11 bases of the junction unmatched. The CDR3 totals 17 residues. CDR3 protein: CASSGLAGDPLYNEQFF. The DNA of the CDR3 is TGTGCCAGCAGCGGGCTAGCGGGAGACCCTCTATACAATGAGCAGTTCTTC.

This clone has a handful of counts. The chain has TRBV6-1 and TRBJ2-6; 9 bases agree with TRBD1. This CDR3 region has 17 residues. The V gene's germline CDR1 is MNHNS and CDR2 SASEGT. Germline trimming cut 4 bases from V and 4 bases from J; bases unmatched to any gene: 8. The CDR3: CASSADRGGWGANVLTF. In nucleotides, the CDR3 is TGTGCCAGCAGTGCGGACAGGGGTGGATGGGGGGCCAACGTCCTGACTTTC.

V and J are TRBV4-1 and TRBJ2-7, with 7 bases matching TRBD2. Germline-derived CDR1 and CDR2 are MGHRA and YSYEKL. The CDR3 is 14 residues long. V dropped 1 base and J dropped 2; count of bases not matched to a gene: 2. The CDR3 protein is CASSQGEGPYEQYF. The CDR3 nucleotides read TGCGCCAGCAGCCAAGGGGAGGGACCCTACGAGCAGTACTTC.

The chain has TRBV4-2 and TRBJ2-3; TRBD2 matches at 7 bases. Germline V gives CDR1 LGHNA, CDR2 YNFKEQ. Germline trimming cut 4 bases from V and 4 bases from J; bases unmatched to any gene: 23. This CDR3 is 20 amino acids long. The CDR3 sequence is CASSPLPRGPQRGESDTQYF. The CDR3 nucleotides are TGTGCCAGCAGCCCGCTACCTAGGGGCCCTCAACGGGGGGAGTCAGATACGCAGTATTTT.

Concerning this clone itself: At the DNA level, this CDR3 is encoded by other sequences in the same sample as well. The CDR3 reads CASSLSGVETQYF. CDR3 nucleotides: TGTGCCAGCAGCTTATCAGGGGTCGAGACCCAGTACTTC. This chain joins TRBV7-3 and TRBJ2-5; possible D gene TRBD1, 6 bases. The germline V gene encodes CDR1 SGHTA and CDR2 FQGTGA. This CDR3 is 13 amino acids long. With 2 bases removed from V and 5 bases from J, the gap between germline ends came to 9 bases.

V and J are TRBV28 and TRBJ2-5, with D uncertain. Germline lookup yields CDR1 MDHEN and CDR2 SYDVKM. The CDR3 length is 14 residues. The ends were cut back, 4 bases at V and 7 bases at J, with 16 bases in the middle. This chain's CDR3 is CASSSVTQVWTQYF. The CDR3 DNA follows: TGTGCCAGCAGTTCGGTTACTCAAGTGTGGACCCAGTACTTC.

This clone appeared a single time. The CDR3 DNA follows: TGTGCCAGCAGCCTTATTACCCCGGGACAGGGGGAAAGCTCTGGGGCCAACGTCCTGACTTTC. Translating gives CASSLITPGQGESSGANVLTF. The chain combines TRBV6-2 or TRBV6-3 with TRBJ2-6; 11 nucleotides line up with TRBD1. In germline, CDR1 is MNHEY, CDR2 SVGEGT. V trimming: 6 bases; J trimming: 0 bases; junction bases outside the gene matches: 16. The CDR3 extends over 21 amino acids.

CDR3 bases: TGTGCCAGCAGTTACCCGGGACAGGGGGCTATCGAGCAGTACTTC. Amino acids: CASSYPGQGAIEQYF. This sequence joins TRBV6-2 or TRBV6-3 and TRBJ2-7, with 12 bases fitting TRBD1. CDR3 size: 15 residues. Germline V gives CDR1 MNHEY, CDR2 SVGEGT. Losses at the gene ends were 2 bases for V and 6 bases for J; bases not matched to a gene: 5.

The count of this clone is one. The V call is TRBV28, the J call TRBJ1-5; D is possibly TRBD1 (5 bases). Trimming took 2 bases from V and 6 from J, leaving 11 bases between them. The CDR3 totals 14 residues. Germline CDR1 MDHEN, CDR2 SYDVKM. The DNA of the CDR3 is TGTGCCAGCAGTTTAGCAGGGTATGGTCAGCCCCAGCATTTT. Its translation is CASSLAGYGQPQHF. Looking up the rest from reference TRBV28 and TRBJ1-5 gives the full variable domain: DVKVTQSSRYLVKRTGEKVFLECVQDMDHENMFWYRQDPGLGLRLIYFSYDVKMKEKGDIPEGYSVSREKKERFSLILESASTNQTSMYLCASSLAGYGQPQHFGDGTRLSIL.

The gene calls are TRBV7-8 and TRBJ2-1, with TRBD1 identical over 8 bases. The CDR3 runs 11 residues. The J segment lost 12 bases and the V segment lost 6 bases, leaving 4 bases of the junction unmatched. CDR1 is SGHVS, CDR2 FQNEAQ, per germline. CDR3 DNA sequence: TGTGCCAGCAGTTCAGGGGGCAGGCAGTTCTTC. It is translated as CASSSGGRQFF.

The chain combines TRBV3-1 (or the pseudogene TRBV3-2) with TRBJ1-2; perhaps TRBD1 as D (5 bases). Germline loops: CDR1 LGHDT, CDR2 YNNKEL (reference sequence). Trimming removed 0 bases at V and 0 bases at J, with 11 bases between. The CDR3 runs to 16 residues. The DNA for the CDR3 is TGTGCCAGCAGCCAAGACTGGACCAGGGCTAACTATGGCTACACCTTC. Residues: CASSQDWTRANYGYTF.